What follows describes a single TCR beta chain. The sample comes from a study of blood T cell repertoires in COVID-19. Study-level background: Samples taken during acute and convalescent COVID-19 were collected in the United States, Italy and Spain.

The ends were cut back, 10 bases at V and 0 bases at J, with 11 bases in the middle. CDR3 length equals 14 residues. The V gene's germline CDR1 is KGHDR and CDR2 SFDVKD. Participant ages covered roughly 18 to 89 years across about 25 US areas. Participants were placed into cohorts based on the clinical history they reported. Original processing methods: Amplified reference gene primers provided the basis for estimating nucleated cell counts. The repertoire was sequenced with immunoSEQ multiplex PCR; TCRdb's copy has only in-frame clones and lacks some. V and J calls and clone size follow that table, whereas D and trimming were derived from the DNA. The sample lists 400,000 or so clones; less than 95% were seen once.

The sample taken for sequencing was PBMCs or T cells enriched from blood (not recorded which). The sequence was obtained from a man aged 18 to 30 who had recovered from COVID-19. The V gene is TRBV24-1, the J gene TRBJ1-4; D not certain. The CDR3 reads CATRGNTTNEKLFF. CDR3 bases: TGTGCCACGAGAGGGAATACAACTAATGAAAAACTGTTTTTT.